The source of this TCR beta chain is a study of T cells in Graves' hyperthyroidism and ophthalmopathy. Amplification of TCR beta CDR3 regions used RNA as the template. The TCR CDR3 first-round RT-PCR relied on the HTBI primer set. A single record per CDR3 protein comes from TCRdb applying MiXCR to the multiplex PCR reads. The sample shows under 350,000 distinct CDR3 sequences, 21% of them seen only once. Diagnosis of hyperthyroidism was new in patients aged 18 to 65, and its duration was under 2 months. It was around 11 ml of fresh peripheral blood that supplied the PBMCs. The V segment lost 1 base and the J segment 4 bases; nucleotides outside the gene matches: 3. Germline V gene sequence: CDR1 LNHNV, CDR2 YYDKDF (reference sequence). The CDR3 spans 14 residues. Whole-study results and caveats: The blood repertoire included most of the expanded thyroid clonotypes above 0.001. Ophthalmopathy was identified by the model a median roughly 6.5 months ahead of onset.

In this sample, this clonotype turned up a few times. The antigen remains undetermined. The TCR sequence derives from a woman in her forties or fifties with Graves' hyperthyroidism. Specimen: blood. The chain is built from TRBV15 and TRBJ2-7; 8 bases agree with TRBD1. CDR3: CATSRAGGNYEQYF. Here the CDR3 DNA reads TGTGCCACCAGCAGAGCAGGGGGCAATTACGAGCAGTACTTC. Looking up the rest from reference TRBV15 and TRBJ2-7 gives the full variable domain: DAMVIQNPRYQVTQFGKPVTLSCSQTLNHNVMYWYQQKSSQAPKLLFHYYDKDFNNEADTPDNFQSRRPNTSFCFLDIRSPGLGDTAMYLCATSRAGGNYEQYFGPGTRLTVT.